A single sample gave rise to the 24 T cell receptor beta chains below, sequenced in a study of breast tumors, draining lymph nodes, adjacent tissues. One entry per CDR3 protein results from TCRdb running MiXCR on the multiplex PCR reads. The sample comprises under 150,000 distinct CDR3 sequences, about 20% of which are singletons, and around 3.5% rests with the top ten. The lymph nodes were axillary draining lymph nodes from breast cancer patients. The sequenced material came from axillary lymph node tissue. The receptor source for this set is a female donor with breast cancer. Some clones in this sample may be carry-over from other donors' samples.

With respect to this clonotype: The junction does not match germline at one end; this may be a read error. The chain links TRBV10-1 to TRBJ1-3; 9 bases are a match to TRBD1. The CDR3 consists of 15 residues. Germline V gives CDR1 WNHNN, CDR2 SYGVQD (reference sequence). The CDR3 region has the DNA TGCGCCAGCAGTGAAGGGACAGGGACTGGAAACGCCATATATTTT. Encoded protein: CASSEGTGTGNAIYF.

This clonotype was recorded many times. V and J are TRBV10-1 and TRBJ2-3; tentative D call: TRBD1 (6 bases). There are 14 residues in the CDR3. V lost 3 bases and J lost 2, with 9 bases in between. The V gene's germline CDR1 is WNHNN and CDR2 SYGVQD (reference sequence). The CDR3 DNA reads as TGCGCCAGCAGTGAAGACAGGTACACAGATACGCAGTATTTT. The encoded protein is CASSEDRYTDTQYF.

V usage is TRBV30 and J usage is TRBJ2-1; D possibly uses TRBD1 or TRBD2 (5 bases each). Germline loops: CDR1 GTSNPN, CDR2 SVGIG (reference sequence). CDR3 length: 13 residues. Trimming left V 3 bases short and J 4 bases short, with 10 bases between. The CDR3 DNA follows: TGTGCCTGGAGGGGGGATCCTTACAATGAGCAGTTCTTC. Amino acids: CAWRGDPYNEQFF.

This clonotype has a count of ten or more. The gene calls are TRBV5-1 and TRBJ2-7; TRBD1 matches 12 bases. Unmatched junction bases numbered 3, after V lost 2 bases and J lost 6 bases. Looked up from germline, CDR1 is SGHRS and CDR2 is YFSETQ. There are 14 residues in the CDR3. Written as DNA, the CDR3 is TGCGCCAGCAGCTTTGGGACAGGGGGCGGCGAGCAGTACTTC. This encodes CASSFGTGGGEQYF.

Many counts were recorded for this clonotype. This chain links TRBV20-1 with TRBJ1-5; D perhaps matches TRBD1 (6 bases). This CDR3 spans 16 amino acids. Trimming took 4 bases from V and 0 from J, leaving 16 bases between them. CDR1 DFQATT and CDR2 SNEGSKA come from the germline V gene (reference sequence). The CDR3 sequence: CSATRRTANSNQPQHF. The CDR3 DNA follows: TGCAGTGCTACGCGGCGGACAGCGAATAGCAATCAGCCCCAGCATTTT.

The sample holds many counts of this clonotype. The J gene is TRBJ2-7, the V gene TRBV18; D remains unclear. The V gene's germline CDR1 is KGHSH and CDR2 LQKENI. Between the trimmed V and J ends, which lost 3 bases and 9 bases, there was a span of 12 bases. The CDR3 is 12 residues long. CDR3 residues: CASSPPPQVQYF. In nucleotides, the CDR3 is TGTGCCAGCTCACCCCCGCCGCAAGTGCAGTACTTC.

The chain is built from TRBV20-1 and TRBJ2-7; D is perhaps TRBD1 or TRBD2 (5 bases each). CDR1 and CDR2 (germline): DFQATT, SNEGSKA (reference sequence). The CDR3 has 13 residues. Trimming left V 0 bases short and J 4 bases short, with 10 bases between. This CDR3 is CSARDGGWYEQYF. The DNA for the CDR3 is TGCAGTGCTAGAGATGGGGGTTGGTACGAGCAGTACTTC.

This clonotype came up many times. The chain couples TRBV5-6 to TRBJ1-6, with 7 bases matching TRBD1. Trimming at V came to 2 bases and at J to 4 bases, leaving 9 bases not matched to a gene. CDR1 is SGHDT, CDR2 YYEEEE, per germline. This CDR3 region has 17 residues. CDR3 nucleotide sequence: TGTGCCAGCAGCTTAAATATAGGGGGCCAATATAATTCACCCCTCCACTTT. It is translated as CASSLNIGGQYNSPLHF.

In its sample, this clonotype was seen many times. This chain joins TRBV6-5 and TRBJ2-5, with 8 bases matching TRBD2. Germline V CDR1 and CDR2: MNHEY, SVGAGI. The CDR3 has 15 residues. J was trimmed by 5 bases and V by 7 bases; bases with no gene match: 12. CDR3: CASTYRRSSGETQYF. The CDR3 DNA follows: TGTGCCAGCACCTACCGCCGTTCTAGCGGGGAGACCCAGTACTTC.

Comments on this clonotype: As the CDR3 is not closed by the conserved phenylalanine or tryptophan, this likely results from a read error. The J gene is TRBJ2-3, the V gene TRBV2, with TRBD1 matching over 7 bases. The closer fit of TRBJ1-5 to the DNA end suggests the J call may be wrong. This CDR3 has 13 residues. The germline V gene has CDR1 SNHLY and CDR2 FYNNEI. The CDR3 DNA is TGTGCCAGCAGTGAGCAGGGACAGTGGACGCAGCATTCT. Its translation: CASSEQGQWTQHS.

This clonotype came up many times. The J gene is TRBJ1-2, the V gene TRBV20-1, with 7 bases lining up with TRBD1. CDR1 and CDR2 (germline): DFQATT, SNEGSKA (reference sequence). The CDR3 consists of 12 residues. Trimming took 6 bases from V and 4 from J; bases not matched to a gene: 5. The CDR3 loop is CSAGTEAYGYTF. The CDR3 DNA is TGCAGTGCGGGGACAGAAGCCTATGGCTACACCTTC.

A word on this clonotype: Possible read error: a much larger clone is one base away. The V gene is TRBV9, the J gene TRBJ1-4, with 7 bases fitting TRBD1. Losses at the gene ends were 7 bases for V and 11 bases for J; bases not matched to a gene: 8. Germline V gene lookup returns CDR1 SGDLS and CDR2 YYNGEE. CDR3 length equals 12 residues. Here the CDR3 reads CASGPDRDKLFF. As DNA, the CDR3 is TGTGCCAGCGGCCCTGACAGGGATAAACTGTTTTTT.

This clonotype has a count of ten or more. The chain has TRBV11-2 and TRBJ1-4; 8 bases match TRBD1. The CDR3 totals 14 residues. The V gene's germline CDR1 is SGHAT and CDR2 FQNNGV. With V trimmed by 5 bases and J by 4 bases, 3 bases remained unmatched. The CDR3: CASSPTGGNEKLFF. The CDR3 nucleotides read TGTGCCAGCAGCCCTACAGGGGGTAATGAAAAACTGTTTTTT.

The chain employs TRBV6-2 or TRBV6-3 and TRBJ2-7; 9 nucleotides line up with TRBD1. The CDR3 has 15 residues. The trim removed 11 bases at V and 1 base at J, leaving 12 bases unmatched. Germline lookup yields CDR1 MNHEY and CDR2 SVGEGT. The CDR3 nucleotides read TGTGCCGCCCAGCGACCGGGACAGGGTTCCTACGAGCAGTACTTC. This translates into CAAQRPGQGSYEQYF.

In regard to this clonotype: A much larger clone lies a single base off, so this may be a read error. The chain couples TRBV7-6 to TRBJ2-7; the match to TRBD2 covers 8 bases. CDR3 length equals 15 residues. CDR1 and CDR2 from the germline V gene are SGHVS and FNYEAQ. CDR3 amino acids: CANSLLSSGSNEQYF. CDR3 nucleotides: TGTGCCAACAGCTTATTGTCCAGCGGGAGCAACGAGCAGTACTTC. The full variable domain, its missing parts supplied by reference TRBV7-6 and TRBJ2-7, is GAGVSQSPRYKVTKRGQDVALRCDPISGHVSLYWYRQALGQGPEFLTYFNYEAQQDKSGLPNDRFSAERPEGSISTLTIQRTEQRDSAMYRCANSLLSSGSNEQYFGPGTRLTVT.

The gene calls are TRBV11-2 and TRBJ2-6; 10 bases line up with TRBD1. The CDR3 contains 18 residues. V trimming: 5 bases; J trimming: 3 bases; junction bases outside the gene matches: 10. CDR1 SGHAT and CDR2 FQNNGV come from the germline V gene. In nucleotides, the CDR3 is TGTGCCAGCAGCATAAGACAGGGGGCGCAGGGTGGGGCCAACGTCCTGACTTTC. Translated: CASSIRQGAQGGANVLTF.

Concerning this clonotype: Given a much more abundant clone one base away, this may be a read error. V usage is TRBV6-5 and J usage is TRBJ1-3; D gene uncertain. Germline loops: CDR1 MNHEY, CDR2 SVGAGI. The CDR3 has 13 amino acids. Here the CDR3 reads CASSIVSGNTIHF. The CDR3 DNA is TGTGCCAGCAGTATAGTCTCTGGAAACACCATACATTTT.

This clonotype was observed many times. J is TRBJ2-7 and V is TRBV5-1; 11 nucleotides match TRBD1. The V gene end was trimmed by 3 bases and the J gene end by 4 bases; junction bases not matched to a gene: 6. CDR3 size: 15 residues. Germline V gives CDR1 SGHRS, CDR2 YFSETQ. CDR3 nucleotides: TGCGCCAGCAGCTCGGCCGGGACAGGGGGTTACGAGCAGTACTTC. Amino acids: CASSSAGTGGYEQYF.

The table lists this clonotype with many counts. This chain uses TRBV5-1 with TRBJ2-7, with 14 nucleotides matching TRBD2. The CDR3 sequence is 16 residues long. With 0 bases clipped from V and 5 bases from J, the junction kept 4 bases outside the gene matches. Looked up from germline, CDR1 is SGHRS and CDR2 is YFSETQ. The CDR3 DNA follows: TGCGCCAGCAGCTTGGGTTTGGGACTAGCGGGGGACGAGCAGTACTTC. It translates to CASSLGLGLAGDEQYF.

Concerning this clonotype: One junction end does not reproduce the germline sequence, and a read error may be involved. The CDR3 nucleotides are TGCAGCGTTGAAAGGGAGAACACCGGGGAGCTGTCTTTT. Translation gives CSVERENTGELSF. The chain combines TRBV29-1 with TRBJ2-2; perhaps TRBD2 as D (5 bases). Germline-derived CDR1 and CDR2 are SQVTM and ANQGSEA. The CDR3 covers 13 residues.

This clonotype was seen many times. The genes are TRBV4-1 and TRBJ1-5, with 7 bases identical to TRBD1. J gave up 6 bases and V 6 bases, and 8 bases lay outside the gene matches. CDR3 size: 14 residues. Germline loops: CDR1 MGHRA, CDR2 YSYEKL. The CDR3 region has the DNA TGCGCCAGCAGTGGGGGAACAGGGGTTCAGCCCCAGCATTTT. Its protein is CASSGGTGVQPQHF.

In regard to this clonotype: Lacking the conserved final phenylalanine or tryptophan, this CDR3 likely reflects a read error. The CDR3 region has the DNA TGTGCCACCAGTGATTTCGGGCAGGGGACGGATACGCAGTATCTT. Translated, it gives CATSDFGQGTDTQYL. V is TRBV24-1 and J is TRBJ2-3; a possible D gene is TRBD1 (6 bases). Germline V gene lookup returns CDR1 KGHDR and CDR2 SFDVKD. The CDR3 has 15 residues. V was trimmed by 1 base and J by 6 bases, leaving 13 bases between them.

Worth noting for this clonotype: This may arise from a read error, as a much more abundant clone is one base away. The genes are TRBV6-4 and TRBJ2-3, with D perhaps matching TRBD2 (5 bases). The germline gives CDR1 MRHNA, CDR2 SNTAGT. V was shortened by 4 bases and J by 2 bases, with 7 bases between the two germline ends. The CDR3 sequence is 13 residues long. The CDR3 DNA reads TGTGCCAGCAGTGTGGAGGACACAGATACGCAGTATTTT. Its protein product is CASSVEDTDTQYF.

This clonotype was seen repeatedly, ten times or more. The CDR3 sequence is CASSERDYYTDTQYF. The CDR3 DNA reads TGTGCCAGCAGTGAACGGGACTACTACACAGATACGCAGTATTTT. The V call is TRBV2, the J call TRBJ2-3; 7 nucleotides agree with TRBD2. The CDR3 covers 15 residues. V lost 2 bases to trimming and J lost 2 bases; unmatched junction nucleotides: 4. CDR1 is SNHLY and CDR2 is FYNNEI in the germline V gene.